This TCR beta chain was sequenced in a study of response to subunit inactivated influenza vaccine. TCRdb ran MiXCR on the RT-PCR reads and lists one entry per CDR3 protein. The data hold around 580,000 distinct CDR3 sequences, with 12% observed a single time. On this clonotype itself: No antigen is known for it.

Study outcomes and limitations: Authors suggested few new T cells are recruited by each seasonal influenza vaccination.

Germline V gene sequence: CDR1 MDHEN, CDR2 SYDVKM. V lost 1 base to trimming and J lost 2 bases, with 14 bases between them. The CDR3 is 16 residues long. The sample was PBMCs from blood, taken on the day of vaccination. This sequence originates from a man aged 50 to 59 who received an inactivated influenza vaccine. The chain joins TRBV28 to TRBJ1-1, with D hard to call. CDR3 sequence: CASSLSGGYSNTEAFF. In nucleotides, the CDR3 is TGTGCCAGCAGTTTATCCGGCGGCTATTCAAACACTGAAGCTTTCTTT.